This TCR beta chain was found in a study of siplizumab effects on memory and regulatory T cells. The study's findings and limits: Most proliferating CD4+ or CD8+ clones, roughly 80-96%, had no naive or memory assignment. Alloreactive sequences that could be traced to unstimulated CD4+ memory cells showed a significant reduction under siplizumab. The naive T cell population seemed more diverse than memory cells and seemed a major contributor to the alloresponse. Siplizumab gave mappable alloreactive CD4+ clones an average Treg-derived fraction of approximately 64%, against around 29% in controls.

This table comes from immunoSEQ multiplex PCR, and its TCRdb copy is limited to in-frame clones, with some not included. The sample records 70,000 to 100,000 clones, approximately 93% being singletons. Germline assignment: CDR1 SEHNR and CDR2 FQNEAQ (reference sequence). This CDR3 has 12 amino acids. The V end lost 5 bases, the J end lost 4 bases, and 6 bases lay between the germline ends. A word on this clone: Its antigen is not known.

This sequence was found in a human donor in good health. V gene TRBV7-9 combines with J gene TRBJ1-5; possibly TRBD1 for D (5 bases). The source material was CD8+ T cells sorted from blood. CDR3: CASSRGNQPQHF. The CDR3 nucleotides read TGTGCCAGCAGCAGGGGTAATCAGCCCCAGCATTTT.